This T cell receptor beta chain is from a study of spatial heterogeneity in lung cancer. The CDR3 is 15 amino acids. Trimming removed 5 bases from V and 7 bases from J, with 15 bases in between. Germline lookup yields CDR1 MNHNY and CDR2 SVGAGI (reference sequence). A note on this clonotype: A much bigger clone sits one base away, suggesting this may be a read error.

Individual TCR cDNA molecules each bore their own unique molecular identifier. Via MiXCR, TCRdb re-called the 5' RACE reads, giving one row per CDR3 protein. The sample records tens of thousands of distinct CDR3 sequences, over 6.5% being singletons. Time point of the sample: blood at routine non-recurrence follow-up after resection. Tumor, nontumor lung or frozen PBMC supplied whole RNA, sequenced without sorting. V usage is TRBV6-6 and J usage is TRBJ1-6, with TRBD1 as a possible D gene (6 bases). Sequenced material: PBMCs, taken at follow-up. The sequence was collected from a male donor with early-stage non-small cell lung cancer. CDR3 nucleotide sequence: TGTGCCAGCAGTCCACAGGGAATAGGGAATTCACCCCTCCACTTT. Translation: CASSPQGIGNSPLHF.